The 19 T cell receptor beta chains presented below share a single source sample, sequenced in a study of CD8 T cells in ankylosing spondylitis. TCRdb called the 5' RACE reads again in MiXCR, with one record for every CDR3 protein. The table shows under 950,000 distinct CDR3 sequences, with around 20% occurring only once. No antigen is known for these receptors. Study-wide results and caveats: What appeared characteristic of ankylosing spondylitis blood was a TCR beta motif of eight highly homologous variants.

Sample: blood, either unsorted or a sorted T cell fraction (not recorded which). Receptor source: a male donor with ankylosing spondylitis.

For the CDR3, the DNA is TGCGCCAGCAGCCCTGGGACAGGGATGGGCACTGAAGCTTTCTTT. Amino acid sequence: CASSPGTGMGTEAFF. The chain links TRBV5-1 to TRBJ1-1; 9 nucleotides align to TRBD1. Unmatched junction bases numbered 8, after V lost 4 bases and J lost 4 bases. Per germline, CDR1 SGHRS and CDR2 YFSETQ. This CDR3 has 15 residues. The full variable domain, with the rest looked up from reference TRBV5-1 and TRBJ1-1, is KAGVTQTPRYLIKTRGQQVTLSCSPISGHRSVSWYQQTPGQGLQFLFEYFSETQRNKGNFPGRFSGRQFSNSRSEMNVSTLELGDSALYLCASSPGTGMGTEAFFGQGTRLTVV.

The chain carries TRBV28 and TRBJ2-7; the match to TRBD1 covers 8 bases. Losses at the gene ends were 6 bases for V and 2 bases for J; bases not matched to a gene: 6. The CDR3 consists of 14 residues. Looked up from germline, CDR1 is MDHEN and CDR2 is SYDVKM. CDR3 residues: CASRQGGSAYEQYF. In DNA, the CDR3 is TGTGCCAGCAGACAGGGGGGTTCGGCCTACGAGCAGTACTTC.

This clonotype was counted a few times. The chain carries TRBV11-2 and TRBJ2-2; the match to TRBD2 covers 11 bases. Germline V gene data show CDR1 as SGHAT and CDR2 as FQNNGV. V gave up 1 base and J gave up 2 bases; unmatched junction bases: 3. The CDR3 is made up of 17 amino acids. In DNA form, the CDR3 reads TGTGCCAGCAGCTTAGGGACTAGCGGGCTTAACACCGGGGAGCTGTTTTTT. Its protein is CASSLGTSGLNTGELFF.

This chain joins TRBV13 and TRBJ2-1; D may be TRBD1 or TRBD2 (5 bases each). This CDR3 has 16 amino acids. Looked up from germline, CDR1 is PRHDT and CDR2 is FYEKMQ (reference sequence). V dropped 5 bases and J dropped 7 bases, with 21 bases sitting between them. The CDR3 sequence is CASSLLTRGGGNEQFF. In DNA, the CDR3 is TGTGCCAGCAGCCTACTCACTAGGGGCGGAGGAAATGAGCAGTTCTTC.

This clonotype came up a few times. DNA of the CDR3: TGCGCCAGCACTGGTATGAACACCGGGGAGCTGTTTTTT. It specifies CASTGMNTGELFF. This chain uses TRBV5-1 with TRBJ2-2; D unresolved. V gave up 6 bases and J gave up 1 base, with 7 bases separating them. CDR3 length equals 13 residues. Germline V CDR1 and CDR2: SGHRS, YFSETQ.

This clonotype has more than one count but fewer than ten. The V gene is TRBV20-1, the J gene TRBJ2-7; TRBD1 aligns across 8 bases. V shed 5 bases and J 6 bases; nucleotides not matched to a gene: 12. The CDR3 extends over 14 amino acids. The germline gives CDR1 DFQATT, CDR2 SNEGSKA (reference sequence). The CDR3 is CSAFFGQGPGEQYF. The CDR3 DNA sequence: TGCAGTGCTTTCTTCGGACAGGGTCCGGGCGAGCAGTACTTC.

The genes are TRBV12-3 or TRBV12-4 and TRBJ2-7, with 7 bases that match TRBD2. The trim removed 6 bases at V and 8 bases at J, leaving 10 bases unmatched. This CDR3 comprises 13 residues. CDR3: CASRPSGLTKQYF. The CDR3 DNA is TGTGCCAGCAGACCTAGCGGACTTACAAAGCAGTACTTC.

This clonotype was counted only a few times. The chain uses TRBV12-5 and TRBJ1-1, with D unclear. Trimming cost V 1 base and J 8 bases, with 14 bases left between them. Looked up from germline, CDR1 is LGHNT and CDR2 is FRNRAP. The CDR3 is 14 residues long. For the CDR3, the DNA is TGTGCTAGTGGTTTGGGCCACCGGTACCCCGAAGCTTTCTTT. Its protein is CASGLGHRYPEAFF.

The V gene is TRBV7-2, the J gene TRBJ1-1, with 8 bases matching TRBD1. The CDR3 consists of 17 residues. V shed 4 bases, J shed 2 bases, and the junction held 12 bases outside the gene matches. Germline V gene data show CDR1 as SGHTA and CDR2 as FQGNSA. The CDR3 loop reads CASSWADRGRRNTEAFF. CDR3 nucleotides: TGTGCCAGCAGCTGGGCTGACAGGGGACGACGAAACACTGAAGCTTTCTTT.

V and J are TRBV6-2 or TRBV6-3 and TRBJ2-3, with no clear D. Germline V lookup: CDR1 MNHEY, CDR2 SVGEGT. Trimming shortened V by 5 bases and J by 7 bases, and 16 bases separated the two germline ends. The CDR3 contains 14 residues. In nucleotides, the CDR3 is TGTGCCAGCAGTCTGGGTCATGAGGCGCATACGCAGTATTTT. Translated, it gives CASSLGHEAHTQYF.

The table lists this clonotype with a few counts. The chain carries TRBV28 and TRBJ1-1; 9 bases are a match to TRBD1. The CDR3 loop spans 16 amino acids. CDR1 is MDHEN and CDR2 is SYDVKM in the germline V gene. J gave up 8 bases and V 3 bases, and 13 bases lay outside the gene matches. CDR3 bases: TGTGCCAGCAGTTTCCGGGGCTTGACAGGGGGGAACGAAGCTTTCTTT. Its translation: CASSFRGLTGGNEAFF.

CDR3 loop: CASSQDYGHGSYNEQFF. As DNA, the CDR3 is TGTGCCAGCAGCCAAGACTATGGACACGGCTCCTACAATGAGCAGTTCTTC. The chain uses TRBV3-1 and TRBJ2-1, with a weak D call TRBD1 (5 bases). Germline V gene lookup returns CDR1 LGHDT and CDR2 YNNKEL (reference sequence). V was pared by 0 bases and J by 0 bases, with 12 bases between. The CDR3 is 17 residues long.

The chain employs TRBV24-1 and TRBJ1-4, with TRBD1 identical over 9 bases. Unmatched junction bases numbered 5, after V lost 2 bases and J lost 8 bases. The germline V gene encodes CDR1 KGHDR and CDR2 SFDVKD. The length of the CDR3 is 15 residues. CDR3: CATSDSGDRVEKLFF. CDR3 nucleotides: TGTGCCACCAGTGATTCGGGGGACAGGGTGGAAAAACTGTTTTTT.

This clonotype was counted a few times. The chain has TRBV20-1 and TRBJ1-1; 10 bases match TRBD1. V dropped 5 bases and J dropped 4; count of bases not matched to a gene: 7. Germline CDR1 is DFQATT and CDR2 is SNEGSKA (reference sequence). This CDR3 has 14 amino acids. CDR3 nucleotide sequence: TGCAGTGCTCCCCGGACAGGGGGGGTCACTGAAGCTTTCTTT. As protein: CSAPRTGGVTEAFF.

This clonotype was found a few times. The V and J genes are TRBV27 and TRBJ2-7, with 8 bases lining up with TRBD1. This CDR3 has 15 amino acids. J gave up 4 bases and V 7 bases, and 12 bases lay outside the gene matches. Germline-derived CDR1 and CDR2 are MNHEY and SMNVEV (reference sequence). The CDR3 DNA sequence: TGTGCCAGCACTTTCTCTGGGCAGGGGGCTTACGAGCAGTACTTC. Translation: CASTFSGQGAYEQYF.

This clonotype was seen repeatedly, ten times or more. CDR3 loop: CATSDLDSNQPQHF. Here the CDR3 DNA reads TGTGCCACCAGTGATCTTGACAGCAATCAGCCCCAGCATTTT. The chain recombines TRBV24-1 with TRBJ1-5; no clear D. Germline lookup yields CDR1 KGHDR and CDR2 SFDVKD. CDR3 length equals 14 residues. The V gene lost 3 bases and the J gene lost 1 base, with 6 bases spanning the gap.

This clonotype was picked up a small number of times. This chain connects TRBV2 to TRBJ1-1; no clear D. The CDR3 loop spans 15 amino acids. V lost 3 bases to trimming and J lost 7 bases, with 18 bases between them. CDR1 SNHLY and CDR2 FYNNEI come from the germline V gene. The CDR3 DNA sequence: TGTGCCAGCAGTGACCCAGGATCGGCGCAAGTTGAAGCTTTCTTT. Its translation is CASSDPGSAQVEAFF.

CDR3 sequence reads: CASSWRTDTNTGELFF. In nucleotides, the CDR3 is TGCGCCAGCAGCTGGAGGACGGATACGAACACCGGGGAGCTGTTTTTT. The V gene is TRBV5-1, the J gene TRBJ2-2, with D tentatively TRBD2 (5 bases). The V gene lost 3 bases and the J gene lost 0 bases, with 12 bases spanning the gap. In germline, CDR1 is SGHRS, CDR2 YFSETQ. The CDR3 spans 16 residues.

A few counts support this clonotype. The rearrangement uses TRBV10-3 and TRBJ2-1; no clear D. Trimming stripped 5 bases from V and 8 bases from J, with 16 bases between. CDR1 and CDR2 (germline): ENHRY, SYGVKD. This CDR3 contains 14 residues. The CDR3 DNA reads TGTGCCATCAGTTCTCCCCCGGGCATCCATGAGCAGTTCTTC. Its translation is CAISSPPGIHEQFF.